Here is one T cell receptor beta chain with its context. The sampling schedule covered blood at baseline, cycle 4 day 1, and cycle 7 day 1. The data were obtained in a study of OX40 agonist ivuxolimab in advanced cancers. Study as a whole: At 82.7% male, the cohort had a mean age of around 56 years, ranging from about 23 to 79.

Repertoires were generated with immunoSEQ multiplex PCR, while TCRdb's copy carries only in-frame clones and drops some. The data show approximately 80,000 clones, less than 95% seen once. Germline lookup yields CDR1 MNHEY and CDR2 SMNVEV (reference sequence). The V gene lost 4 bases and the J gene lost 5 bases, with 9 bases spanning the gap. CDR3 size: 13 residues. The specimen was CD4+ or CD8+ T cells sorted from blood, collected in a trial of the OX40 agonist ivuxolimab. The genes are TRBV27 and TRBJ1-5; D is ambiguous. The origin of this receptor is an adult with an advanced solid tumor such as melanoma, head and neck, liver or kidney cancer. The CDR3 loop reads CASSSDGDQPQHF. CDR3 sequence (DNA): TGTGCCAGCAGTTCGGACGGAGATCAGCCCCAGCATTTT.